This T cell receptor beta chain is drawn from a study of T cells in Graves' hyperthyroidism and ophthalmopathy. About the research overall: Blood was drawn when the patient was first diagnosed and still untreated.

Germline lookup yields CDR1 WSHSY and CDR2 SAAADI. Trimming removed 4 bases at V and 4 bases at J, with 13 bases between. This CDR3 has 14 residues. Study conclusions and caveats: Clonotypes that were expanded in thyroid above 0.001 mostly appeared in blood too.

Amplification of TCR beta CDR3 regions used RNA as the template. A set of HTBI primers served as the primers for a first-round RT-PCR of the TCR CDR3. TCRdb ran MiXCR on the multiplex PCR reads and lists one entry per CDR3 protein. The table lists under 350,000 distinct CDR3 sequences, about 18% of them singletons, with approximately 54% in the top ten. Exclusion of patients followed from uncontrolled infection, other autoimmune disease, pregnancy or lactation. Every diagnosis used clinical symptoms, serum thyroxine and TRAb, thyroid ultrasound and orbital computed tomography. This clonotype was observed a few times. The antigen remains unidentified.

The specimen sequenced was blood. The sequence was collected from a woman aged 50 to 65 with Graves' hyperthyroidism. This rearrangement joins TRBV10-2 to TRBJ1-2; D may be TRBD1 (6 bases). CDR3: CASSVDSPRYGYTF. Here the CDR3 DNA reads TGCGCCAGCAGTGTGGACAGCCCCCGCTATGGCTACACCTTC.